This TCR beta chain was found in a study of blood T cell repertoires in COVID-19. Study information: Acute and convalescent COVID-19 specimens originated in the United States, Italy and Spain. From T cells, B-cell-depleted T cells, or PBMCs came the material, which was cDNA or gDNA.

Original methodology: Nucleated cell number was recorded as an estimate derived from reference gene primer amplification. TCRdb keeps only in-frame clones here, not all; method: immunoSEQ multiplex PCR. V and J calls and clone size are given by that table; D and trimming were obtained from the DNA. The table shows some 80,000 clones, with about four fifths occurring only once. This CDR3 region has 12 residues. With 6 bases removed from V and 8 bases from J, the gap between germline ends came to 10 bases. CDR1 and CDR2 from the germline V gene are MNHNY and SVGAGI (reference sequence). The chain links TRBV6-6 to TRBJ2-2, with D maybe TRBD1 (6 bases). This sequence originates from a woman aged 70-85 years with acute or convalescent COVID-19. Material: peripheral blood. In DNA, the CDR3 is TGTGCCAGCAGGAACAGGGAGGGGGAGCTGTTTTTT. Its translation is CASRNREGELFF.